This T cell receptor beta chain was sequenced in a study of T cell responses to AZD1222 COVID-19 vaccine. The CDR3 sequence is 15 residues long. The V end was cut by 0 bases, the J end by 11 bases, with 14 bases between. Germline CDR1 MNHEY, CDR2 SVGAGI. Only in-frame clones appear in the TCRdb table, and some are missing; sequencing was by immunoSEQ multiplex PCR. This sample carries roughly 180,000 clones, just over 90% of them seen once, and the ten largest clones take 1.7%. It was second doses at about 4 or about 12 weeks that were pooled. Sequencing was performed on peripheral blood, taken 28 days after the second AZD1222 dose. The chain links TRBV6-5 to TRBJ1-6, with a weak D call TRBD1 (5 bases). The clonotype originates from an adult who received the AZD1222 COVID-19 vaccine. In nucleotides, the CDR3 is TGTGCCAGCAGTTACTCGGCCGGGGGGATGGCACCCCTCCACTTT. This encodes CASSYSAGGMAPLHF.